The entry below describes one T cell receptor (beta chain). The CDR3 loop spans 13 amino acids. V was cut by 1 base and J by 3 bases, with 6 bases left in between. Methods used by the authors: Reference gene primer amplification in the assay estimated nucleated cell counts. The table came from immunoSEQ multiplex PCR; TCRdb's copy has only in-frame clones and leaves some out. V, J and clone size were drawn from that table, and D and trimming were deduced from the DNA. Among around 100,000 clones, approximately 87% were seen once, and the ten largest hold approximately 15%. This record comes from a study of blood T cell repertoires in COVID-19. Whole-study context: Sites across the United States, Italy and Spain contributed samples from acute and convalescent COVID-19. T cells, B-cell-depleted T cells, or PBMCs provided the cDNA or gDNA that served as material.

The sequence was obtained from a human donor in a cohort sampled during active COVID-19. Source material: peripheral blood. V is TRBV12-3 or TRBV12-4 and J is TRBJ2-5; D is unclear. CDR3 amino acids: CASSLGTEETQYF. The CDR3 nucleotides read TGTGCCAGCAGTTTAGGCACAGAAGAGACCCAGTACTTC.